The clone carrying this T cell receptor beta chain was seen at least ten times. This CDR3 has 13 amino acids. Between the trimmed V and J ends, which lost 1 base and 4 bases, there was a span of 7 bases. This record comes from a study of T cells in Graves' hyperthyroidism and ophthalmopathy. From RNA transcripts, TCR beta CDR3 regions were amplified. During a first-round RT-PCR of the TCR CDR3, the HTBI primer set was used. TCRdb reprocessed the multiplex PCR reads via MiXCR and lists one record per CDR3 protein. The sample gives roughly 180,000 distinct CDR3 sequences, 9.4% of which show up once; more than 20% is in the top ten.

The V call is TRBV12-3 or TRBV12-4, the J call TRBJ1-2; perhaps TRBD1 as D (5 bases). The receptor comes from a woman between 18 and 29 years old with Graves' hyperthyroidism that later progressed to Graves' ophthalmopathy. Sequencing was carried out using blood. The CDR3 protein is CASSLGTLYGYTF. In DNA, the CDR3 is TGTGCCAGCAGTTTAGGGACACTCTATGGCTACACCTTC.